A selection of T cell receptor beta chains follows, all from one sample in a study of human T cells and chemical hapten exposure. One entry per CDR3 protein results from TCRdb running MiXCR on the RACE reads. The table lists roughly 380,000 distinct CDR3 sequences, around 5.5% of them singletons. The material was whole blood, obtained in connection with sensitization to the hapten diphenylcyclopropenone (DPC). Receptor source: a woman aged 45-59 years with alopecia areata. Some clones in this sample may be carry-over from other donors' samples. Both conserved end residues are part of each CDR3. The D gene is left open where the match is weak. Rows give clone size only sometimes, using once, few, many, or a class for an expanded clone.

D	V	length	size	J	DNA	CDR3
TRBD2	TRBV7-9	14	many	TRBJ2-7	TGTGCCAGCAGCCCCGGACTAGCGGGAGCGTGGCAGTACTTC	CASSPGLAGAWQYF
TRBD1	TRBV11-2	16	few	TRBJ2-3	TGTGCCAGCAGCTTAGGGGACAGTTTTGCGACAGATACGCAGTATTTT	CASSLGDSFATDTQYF
TRBD2	TRBV29-1	14	many	TRBJ2-5	TGCAGCGTTGAAACTAGCGGGGGGGAAGAGACCCAGTACTTC	CSVETSGGEETQYF
NA	TRBV12-3/TRBV12-4	13	few	TRBJ1-1	TGTGCCAGCAGTTTGATGGGAACCAGTGAAGCTTTCTTT	CASSLMGTSEAFF
TRBD2	TRBV7-2	16	many	TRBJ2-2	TGTGCCAGCAGTTTTAACGCGGGAGGGCCACCCGGGGAGCTGTTTTTT	CASSFNAGGPPGELFF
NA	TRBV7-9	18	NA	TRBJ2-3	TGTGCCAGCAGCTTAGCCCACTACAGGGTAATAGAGACAGATACGCAGTATTTT	CASSLAHYRVIETDTQYF
NA	TRBV6-1	14	many	TRBJ1-5	TGTGCCAGCGACTCTGAACAGGGCGGTCAGCCCCAGCATTTT	CASDSEQGGQPQHF
NA	TRBV6-5	11	NA	TRBJ1-4	TGTGCCAGCCGGGACCGGGAAAAACTGTTTTTT	CASRDREKLFF
NA	TRBV20-1	14	NA	TRBJ1-5	TGCAGTGCTTTCGGGGAGGGGTACAATCAGCCCCAGCATTTT	CSAFGEGYNQPQHF
TRBD2	TRBV2	14	NA	TRBJ2-1	TGTGCCAGCAGTGTACTAGCGGAGTACAATGAGCAGTTCTTC	CASSVLAEYNEQFF
TRBD1	TRBV5-6	15	NA	TRBJ1-5	TGTGCCAGCAGCCGACAGGGACGTGGCAATCAGCCCCAGCATTTT	CASSRQGRGNQPQHF
NA	TRBV12-3/TRBV12-4	16	NA	TRBJ2-3	TGTGCCAGCAGTTTTGGCGGGACGAAGGTCACAGATACGCAGTATTTT	CASSFGGTKVTDTQYF
NA	TRBV28	14	few	TRBJ1-2	TGTGCCAGCAGCTCGCAGGGGTCCAACTATGGCTACACCTTC	CASSSQGSNYGYTF
NA	TRBV24-1	14	NA	TRBJ1-2	TGTGCCACCAGTGATTTCCGGACGGCGGCTGGCTACACCTTC	CATSDFRTAAGYTF
NA	TRBV7-8	14	many	TRBJ2-6	TGTGCCACCACGCCGCTCTCTGGGGCCAACGTCCTGACTTTC	CATTPLSGANVLTF
NA	TRBV28	15	few	TRBJ1-5	TGTGCCAGCAGTTCCCCAGTCAGTTGGAATCAGCCCCAGCATTTT	CASSSPVSWNQPQHF
TRBD2	TRBV20-1	17	many	TRBJ2-3	TGCAGTGCTAGAAGGACTAGCGGGAGGTCTAGCACAGATACGCAGTATTTT	CSARRTSGRSSTDTQYF
NA	TRBV7-7	15	many	TRBJ2-5	TGTGCCAGCAGCTTAGCCGGGACGGATTTGGAGACCCAGTACTTC	CASSLAGTDLETQYF
NA	TRBV2	11	many	TRBJ1-4	TGTGCCAGCAGCGGAAACGAAAAACTGTTTTTT	CASSGNEKLFF
NA	TRBV6-2/TRBV6-3	14	few	TRBJ2-7	TGTGCCAGCAGTTACCCCACTCTCTCCTACGAGCAGTACTTC	CASSYPTLSYEQYF
NA	TRBV15	14	many	TRBJ1-1	TGTGCCACCAGCAGAGCCTTGGGGTCCATTGAAGCTTTCTTT	CATSRALGSIEAFF
NA	TRBV10-3	12	few	TRBJ1-5	TGTGCCACGGCTTCGGGCAATCAGCCCCAGCATTTT	CATASGNQPQHF
NA	TRBV29-1	16	many	TRBJ2-2	TGCAGCTCAAGTTCGGGCGAGGGCGCGAACACCGGGGAGCTGTTTTTT	CSSSSGEGANTGELFF
NA	TRBV12-3/TRBV12-4	15	many	TRBJ2-1	TGTGCCAGCAGGTGGCGTGAAGGGGGTCATCGGGAGCAGTTCTTC	CASRWREGGHREQFF
NA	TRBV5-6	12	many	TRBJ2-7	TGTGCCAGCAGCTTGGTCGGGAACGAGCAGTACTTC	CASSLVGNEQYF
NA	TRBV6-1	16	few	TRBJ1-1	TGTGCCAGCAGTCCTAAACCAACAGGGAGCGGTGTCGGAGCTTTCTTT	CASSPKPTGSGVGAFF
NA	TRBV12-3/TRBV12-4	14	NA	TRBJ2-7	TGTGCCAGCAGTTTAGCCCCGGACTACTACGAGCAGTACTTC	CASSLAPDYYEQYF
TRBD1	TRBV12-3/TRBV12-4	14	few	TRBJ1-5	TGTGCCAGCACAGGGGGCCAGAGCAATCAGCCCCAGCATTTT	CASTGGQSNQPQHF
NA	TRBV9	18	many	TRBJ2-2	TGTGCCAGCAGCCCCCCCTTGGTGGGGGGCGCGAACACCGGGGAGCTGTTTTTT	CASSPPLVGGANTGELFF
TRBD1	TRBV27	17	NA	TRBJ2-7	TGTGCCAGCAGTCCCAATACCGGGACAGGGATTACCTACGAGCAGTACTTC	CASSPNTGTGITYEQYF
NA	TRBV2	10	few	TRBJ2-3	TGTGCCAGCCGGGTGGATACGCAGTATTTT	CASRVDTQYF
TRBD1	TRBV6-5	11	NA	TRBJ2-7	TGTGCCAGCACCAACAGGGGCGAGCAGTACTTC	CASTNRGEQYF
NA	TRBV5-6	14	many	TRBJ2-3	TGTGCCAGCAGCTTGGGGGGTCTCACAGATACGCAGTATTTT	CASSLGGLTDTQYF
NA	TRBV12-3/TRBV12-4	15	many	TRBJ1-4	TGTGCCAGCAGTGGGGACGGAGCAACTAATGAAAAACTGTTTTTT	CASSGDGATNEKLFF
NA	TRBV19	14	few	TRBJ1-4	TGTGCCAGTAGTCGGGGGGTCCGTGAAGAAAAACTGTTTTTT	CASSRGVREEKLFF
NA	TRBV28	16	NA	TRBJ2-1	TGTGCCAGCAGTTTAATCGGAGGAGGATTCTACAATGAGCAGTTCTTC	CASSLIGGGFYNEQFF
NA	TRBV4-2	15	NA	TRBJ1-5	TGTGCCAGCAGCCAAGATGTCGGGGGCAGTCAGCCCCAGCATTTT	CASSQDVGGSQPQHF
NA	TRBV11-2	14	NA	TRBJ2-3	TGTGCCAGCAGCCCAAAGACCAGAGTGGATACGCAGTATTTT	CASSPKTRVDTQYF
NA	TRBV27	16	NA	TRBJ2-1	TGTGCCAGCACCCCTGGGGCAGCAAACCTTCACAATGAGCAGTTCTTC	CASTPGAANLHNEQFF
NA	TRBV29-1	13	many	TRBJ2-2	TGCAGCGTTGAAGGGCAGAACACCGGGGAGCTGTTTTTT	CSVEGQNTGELFF
NA	TRBV7-9	16	NA	TRBJ2-5	TGTGCCAGCAGCTCCCCGGGACACGGGCCAAAAGAGACCCAGTACTTC	CASSSPGHGPKETQYF
NA	TRBV2	14	few	TRBJ2-3	TGTGCCAGCAGTGAGAATTGGTCCACAGATACGCAGTATTTT	CASSENWSTDTQYF
NA	TRBV12-3/TRBV12-4	16	many	TRBJ1-5	TGTGCCAGCAGTTTGGCTGGGCAGGTAGTGGGTCAGCCCCAGCATTTT	CASSLAGQVVGQPQHF
TRBD1	TRBV7-9	17	NA	TRBJ2-7	TGTGCCAGCAGCGAACCCCCGGGACAGGGGAGGAGGGACGAGCAGTACTTC	CASSEPPGQGRRDEQYF
NA	TRBV12-3/TRBV12-4	13	few	TRBJ1-5	TGTGCCAGCAGTTTGGCCAGAACCCAGCCCCAGCATTTT	CASSLARTQPQHF
NA	TRBV6-5	12	few	TRBJ1-2	TGTGCCAGCTTCAGGGGCCCGTATGGCTACACCTTC	CASFRGPYGYTF
NA	TRBV6-1	13	many	TRBJ2-4	TGTGCCAGCAGTGAGTGGACAGTAAGCGTTCAGTACTTC	CASSEWTVSVQYF
NA	TRBV6-4	13	many	TRBJ2-2	TGTGCCAGCCGTTCTTCCAACACCGGGGAGCTGTTTTTT	CASRSSNTGELFF
TRBD1	TRBV29-1	15	many	TRBJ2-5	TGCAGCGTTGAATCCCCGGGACAGCTACAAGAGACCCAGTACTTC	CSVESPGQLQETQYF
NA	TRBV29-1	14	many	TRBJ1-2	TGCAGCGTTGAAAGGGTGGGTAGTAGCCCTGGCTACACCTTC	CSVERVGSSPGYTF
NA	TRBV6-2/TRBV6-3	15	few	TRBJ2-7	TGTGCCAGCAGCCAGGTGGGACGGGCCCGCTACGAGCAGTACTTC	CASSQVGRARYEQYF